This entry features one T cell receptor (beta chain) sequence. Antigen: not known. One end of the junction does not line up with germline, which may come from a read error. This specimen belongs to a study of T cells in Graves' hyperthyroidism and ophthalmopathy. Study in general: Peripheral blood draws took place at initial diagnosis, ahead of any treatment.

Study-wide points: Most thyroid clonotypes expanded above 0.001 were also detected in blood.

The CDR3 is 11 amino acids. What was amplified from RNA transcripts were TCR beta CDR3 regions. First-round RT-PCR of the TCR CDR3 relied on the HTBI primer set. From the multiplex PCR reads, TCRdb called clonotypes with MiXCR, one entry per CDR3 protein. The sample yields almost 350,000 distinct CDR3 sequences, about a sixth seen once. The chain carries TRBV12-3 or TRBV12-4 and TRBJ2-7; TRBD2 might be the D (6 bases). The sample was blood. The TCR sequence derives from a woman aged 35 to 49 with Graves' ophthalmopathy. The CDR3, as DNA: TGTGCCAGCAGTGGGGGGACCCTCAACGGATTC. This codes for CASSGGTLNGF.